These T cell receptor beta chains were read from a single sample in a study of tumor-infiltrating lymphocytes in primary liver carcinoma. TCRdb called the multiplex PCR reads again in MiXCR, with one record for every CDR3 protein. The sample has 310,000 or so distinct CDR3 sequences; approximately 54% are singletons. Sequenced material: peripheral blood. The receptors derive from a woman aged 30 to 39 with primary liver carcinoma and hepatitis B virus infection. Each CDR3 is given with its conserved first and last residue. Each record gives: clone size, J gene, D gene, V gene, CDR3 DNA, CDR3 protein. D genes are given only for firm matches. Size is omitted from some rows. Given values are once, few, many or a class for expanded clones.

abundance: .; j_gene: TRBJ2-7; d_gene: .; v_gene: TRBV11-3; CDR3nt: TGTGCCAGTAGCTTAGGAGGAGCCTACGAACTGTACTTC; CDR3aa: CASSLGGAYELYF
abundance: once; j_gene: TRBJ1-6; d_gene: .; v_gene: TRBV7-8; CDR3nt: TGTGCCAGCAGCTTCCCCGGGGTATCATCACCCCTCCGCTTT; CDR3aa: CASSFPGVSSPLRF
abundance: once; j_gene: TRBJ2-3; d_gene: .; v_gene: TRBV6-5; CDR3nt: TGTGCCAGCAGTTATCAGCGGCCCCCAGATACGCAGTATTTT; CDR3aa: CASSYQRPPDTQYF
abundance: once; j_gene: TRBJ1-3; d_gene: .; v_gene: TRBV6-6; CDR3nt: TGTGCTTGCAGTCACGGAAACAACATATATTTT; CDR3aa: CACSHGNNIYF
abundance: few; j_gene: TRBJ2-3; d_gene: TRBD2; v_gene: TRBV6-1; CDR3nt: TGTGCCAGCAGTGCCAGCGGGAGGGCCAGCCGGGCAGATACGCAGTATTTT; CDR3aa: CASSASGRASRADTQYF
abundance: few; j_gene: TRBJ2-3; d_gene: TRBD1; v_gene: TRBV13; CDR3nt: TGTGCCAGCAGCAACCGACAGGGGGCCAAAGATACGCAGTATTTT; CDR3aa: CASSNRQGAKDTQYF
abundance: few; j_gene: TRBJ2-5; d_gene: .; v_gene: TRBV7-9; CDR3nt: TGTGCCAGCAGCGTACGGGGACACCACGGGGAGACCCAGTACTTC; CDR3aa: CASSVRGHHGETQYF
abundance: .; j_gene: TRBJ2-1; d_gene: .; v_gene: TRBV29-1; CDR3nt: TGCAGCATCGGATGGGGCAATGAGCAGTTCTTC; CDR3aa: CSIGWGNEQFF
abundance: few; j_gene: TRBJ1-2; d_gene: .; v_gene: TRBV28; CDR3nt: TGTGCCAGCAGTTTATGGTTGCAGACGAATGGCTACACCTTC; CDR3aa: CASSLWLQTNGYTF
abundance: .; j_gene: TRBJ1-5; d_gene: TRBD1; v_gene: TRBV6-5; CDR3nt: TGTGCCAGCAGTAACCCCGGGGCAGGGGGCTTCGAAGGCAATCAGCCCCAGCATTTT; CDR3aa: CASSNPGAGGFEGNQPQHF
abundance: .; j_gene: TRBJ2-7; d_gene: TRBD2; v_gene: TRBV12-3/TRBV12-4; CDR3nt: TGTGCCAGCAGGTTCGGGACTAGCGGTGACTACGAGCAGTATTTC; CDR3aa: CASRFGTSGDYEQYF
abundance: many; j_gene: TRBJ2-2; d_gene: TRBD2; v_gene: TRBV29-1; CDR3nt: TGCAGCGTTGGGACTAGCGGGAGGAGCACCGGGGAGCTGTTTTTT; CDR3aa: CSVGTSGRSTGELFF
abundance: .; j_gene: TRBJ2-7; d_gene: .; v_gene: TRBV7-8; CDR3nt: TGTGCCAGCAGCCAACCTGTCGACAGAAACTCCTACGAGCAGTACTTC; CDR3aa: CASSQPVDRNSYEQYF
abundance: few; j_gene: TRBJ2-1; d_gene: TRBD1; v_gene: TRBV6-1; CDR3nt: TGTGCCAGCACTACCTTACAGGGGGCTCGCAATGAGCAGTTCTTC; CDR3aa: CASTTLQGARNEQFF
abundance: once; j_gene: TRBJ2-1; d_gene: .; v_gene: TRBV13; CDR3nt: TGTGCCAGCTCCCTACAGTTCGGTGGTGAGCAGTTCTTC; CDR3aa: CASSLQFGGEQFF
abundance: .; j_gene: TRBJ2-7; d_gene: TRBD1; v_gene: TRBV6-5; CDR3nt: TGTGCCACACGACAGGGGAGTGAGCAGTGCTTC; CDR3aa: CATRQGSEQCF
abundance: .; j_gene: TRBJ1-2; d_gene: .; v_gene: TRBV5-4; CDR3nt: TGTGCCAGCAGGCCCAGCTTTGTCACTCACAGGTGCTACACCTTC; CDR3aa: CASRPSFVTHRCYTF
abundance: many; j_gene: TRBJ2-7; d_gene: .; v_gene: TRBV6-6; CDR3nt: TGTGCCAGCAGCTCCCTTAGAGGCGAGCAGTACTTC; CDR3aa: CASSSLRGEQYF
abundance: .; j_gene: TRBJ2-1; d_gene: TRBD2; v_gene: TRBV11-2; CDR3nt: TGTGCCAGCAATCCTAGCGGGGCGACCTACAATGAGCAGTTCTTC; CDR3aa: CASNPSGATYNEQFF
abundance: .; j_gene: TRBJ2-2; d_gene: .; v_gene: TRBV4-1; CDR3nt: TGCACCAGCAGCCAAGTCCTCAAGAACACCGGGGAGCTGCTTTTT; CDR3aa: CTSSQVLKNTGELLF